This TCR beta chain was captured in a study of shared clonotypes between healthy human individuals. CDR1 is SGHRS, CDR2 YFSETQ, per germline. J was trimmed by 0 bases and V by 0 bases; bases with no gene match: 12. This CDR3 region has 20 residues. With regard to this clone: Its antigen is unidentified.

The method was immunoSEQ multiplex PCR; TCRdb's version includes in-frame clones alone and lacks a portion of them. The profile covers some 1.5 million clones, with 95% to 99% appearing a single time and around 0.45% taken by the ten largest. The study's findings and limits: The study generally estimated greater richness for naive than memory subsets. Generation of non-shared clonotypes was less probable than generation of clonotypes shared by all four donors. The diversity represented, both genetic and in exposure history, was limited by few donors.

The rearrangement uses TRBV5-1 and TRBJ2-7, with 13 bases aligning to TRBD2. Sequencing was performed on naive CD4+ T cells sorted from blood. Described subset: CD45RA+ positively selected. The clonotype comes from a young man in good health. CDR3 sequence (DNA): TGCGCCAGCAGCTTGGCCGGAACCGGGACTAGCGGGAAGAGCTCCTACGAGCAGTACTTC. It translates to CASSLAGTGTSGKSSYEQYF.